This TCR beta chain is drawn from a study of shared clonotypes between healthy human individuals. On the study more broadly: There were three CD4 naive, three CD4 memory, two CD8 naive and one CD8 memory plates per donor.

CDR1 is SGHVS and CDR2 is FQNEAQ in the germline V gene. The V segment lost 5 bases and the J segment 3 bases; nucleotides outside the gene matches: 12. The length of the CDR3 is 18 residues. As to this clone: Its antigen is not known.

Terminally differentiated effector memory CD45RA+ cells were excluded by CCR7 positive selection of CD45RO-negative cells. Each of the donors was a healthy adult who was HIV-negative and had not had a recent acute infection or vaccination. Study results and caveats: Roughly 4.6% of naive CD4 clonotypes were common to a few donors. Sorted-subset samples were not fully sequenced, rarefaction indicated.

Data came from immunoSEQ multiplex PCR; TCRdb stores just in-frame clones and leaves some out. The table records about 820,000 clones, 80% to 95% of them present only once. The sequencing input was naive CD8+ T cells sorted from blood. The rearrangement links TRBV7-8 to TRBJ2-2, with 10 bases that match TRBD1. The clonotype originates from a man younger than 45 in good health. CDR3 coding DNA: TGTGCCAGCAGCCACTCCCGGGACAGGGGAAGGGACACCGGGGAGCTGTTTTTT. Encoded protein: CASSHSRDRGRDTGELFF. Full variable domain (rest looked up from reference TRBV7-8 and TRBJ2-2): GAGVSQSPRYKVAKRGQDVALRCDPISGHVSLFWYQQALGQGPEFLTYFQNEAQLDKSGLPSDRFFAERPEGSVSTLKIQRTQQEDSAVYLCASSHSRDRGRDTGELFFGEGSRLTVL.